This entry is about one T cell receptor (beta chain). No antigen is known for it. The sample originates from a study of T cells after yellow fever vaccination. Generation of TCR cDNA used 5'RACE template switching (which added a universal primer site and UMIs). TCRdb analysed the 5' RACE reads with MiXCR anew, one entry per CDR3 protein. The sample gives a few hundred thousand distinct CDR3 sequences, around 8.6% of which show up once; 3% to 3.5% is in the top ten. Trimming stripped 5 bases from V and 2 bases from J, with 11 bases between. Germline V lookup: CDR1 DFQATT, CDR2 SNEGSKA (reference sequence). This CDR3 is 13 amino acids long. Study-wide points: Reappearing after the booster were most of the clones from primary vaccination (about 95% CD4, around 90% CD8).

The sequenced sample was CD4+ T cells sorted from PBMCs, obtained 5 days after the yellow fever booster vaccination. This clonotype was obtained from a man between 18 and 35 years old who received the YFV17D yellow fever vaccine. This rearrangement joins TRBV20-1 to TRBJ2-3; a weak D match, TRBD1 (6 bases). The CDR3 protein is CSAPRDITDTQYF. CDR3 nucleotide sequence: TGCAGTGCTCCTCGGGACATCACAGATACGCAGTATTTT.